What follows are 4 T cell receptor beta chains derived from one specimen sequenced in a study of control samples from healthy donors and cancer patients. Here immunoSEQ multiplex PCR was the method, and the copy in TCRdb shows in-frame clones only, minus some. Here the sample spans more than 95,000 clones, about 90% being singletons. The sample comprised blood. These receptors all stem from a young man in good health.

The chain has TRBV19 and TRBJ2-7; 9 bases line up with TRBD1. The junction had 5 bases not matched to a gene; V was cut back by 3 bases and J by 2 bases. Per the germline V gene, CDR1 is LNHDA and CDR2 is SQIVND (reference sequence). The CDR3 contains 15 residues. CDR3: CASSIWGQGTYEQYF. CDR3 DNA: TGTGCCAGTAGTATCTGGGGACAGGGCACCTACGAGCAGTACTTC.

The chain joins TRBV19 to TRBJ1-6; a weak D match, TRBD1 (6 bases). Per germline, CDR1 LNHDA and CDR2 SQIVND (reference sequence). CDR3 length equals 13 residues. Deletions cut 7 bases from V and 7 bases from J, with 11 bases between. The CDR3 DNA reads TGTGCCAGTACGGCAGGGGAGAATTCACCCCTCCACTTT. It encodes CASTAGENSPLHF.

V is TRBV28 and J is TRBJ1-4; the D is unclear. The CDR3 has 14 amino acids. V was cut by 3 bases and J by 2 bases, with 7 bases left in between. Germline V gives CDR1 MDHEN, CDR2 SYDVKM. The CDR3 sequence: CASSFGGTNEKLFF. The CDR3 bases are TGTGCCAGCAGTTTTGGAGGTACTAATGAAAAACTGTTTTTT.

The J gene is TRBJ2-3, the V gene TRBV6-5; 7 nucleotides match TRBD1. The CDR3 loop spans 15 amino acids. The ends lost 4 bases at V and 2 bases at J; junction bases unmatched: 6. Germline values: CDR1 MNHEY, CDR2 SVGAGI. CDR3 amino acids: CASSLLQGLTDTQYF. The CDR3 nucleotides are TGTGCCAGCAGTTTATTACAGGGGCTCACAGATACGCAGTATTTT.